Given below is one T cell receptor (beta chain) in context. There is no known antigen for this receptor. Base qualities are not recorded, but no much larger clone differs from it by a single base. These data belong to a study of cytomegalovirus exposure and HLA in healthy donors (dated 2017 in TCRdb). About the study as a whole: According to an earlier analysis of several hundred of the donors, about 179 million T cells yielded 117 million unique TCR beta sequences and about 300 Gb of sequence data. An early release covering 550 to 650 HLA-typed donors comprised approximately 290 gigabases of sequencing data and tens of millions of unique TCR sequences. A later genetic analysis used genome-wide SNP genotypes for 398 of the 666 donors, treating that subset as a discovery cohort. To study patterns of TCR occurrence, a later analysis re-analyzed previously published TCR beta repertoires from 500 to 850 donors and added high-resolution HLA genotyping. The number of donors typed differed by locus, with about 629-640 for A, B, C, DRB1 and DQB1, 522 for DQA1, under 610 for DPA1, and around 450 for DPB1. Four to six DR-DQ haplotypes were handled as single units for association and clustering because linkage in the cohort was strong. Among about 370 genotyped donors of the cohort, an average of roughly 230,000 unique TCR beta nucleotide sequences was sequenced per donor, of which about 18% were non-productive. An earlier analysis of 587 of the donors used high-throughput TCR beta sequencing to judge whether each TCR beta V gene segment behaved as functional or pseudogenic. In addition to the first cohort of approximately 670 subjects, a separate validation cohort of under 150 different subjects was used. The study aimed to test whether cataloging public T cell receptors could reveal signatures of past pathogen exposure. Of the 398 genotyped donors, 65% to 90% fell in the genetic ancestry cluster associated with self-reported Caucasian donors. All discovery cohort repertoires had been generated on a single sequencing platform. Using immunosequencing, the study profiled T cell repertoires from some 670 subjects and related those repertoires to cytomegalovirus serostatus. Donor age, sex, ethnicity and CMV serostatus were compiled alongside the repertoire data. To predict cytomegalovirus infection status, the study brought together high-throughput TCR immunosequencing, statistical association of individual TCRs with disease status, and machine learning. Class I and class II HLA loci were covered by the typing at four-digit resolution. The later analysis used no new phenotypic data to find candidate immune exposures, relying instead on TCR beta sequences and their occurrence across donors.

The cohort was made up of 500 to 800 healthy bone marrow donors. All cohort members were sampled while nominally healthy, although unrecorded immune exposures were likely present. CMV serostatus was positive for around 310 and negative for about 55% of the roughly 670 cohort members, and was not recorded for this donor. Every donor gave a peripheral blood sample, and the peripheral blood mononuclear cells from that sample were used for TCR beta sequencing. The Qiagen DNeasy Blood Extraction Kit was used to extract genomic DNA from the blood cell samples. The investigation overall reported the following: CMV serostatus was the only immune exposure information available for the cohort. In a later genetic analysis, fewer N-insertions in productive TCRs were reported among donors in an Asian-associated ancestry cluster than the roughly 700-donor mean. In vitro tests confirmed that a few of the cytomegalovirus-associated TCR beta chains recognize cytomegalovirus antigens. In both the original and validation cohorts, the classifier was reported to diagnose cytomegalovirus status with high specificity and sensitivity. According to a later analysis, parvovirus B19, influenza, CMV and Epstein-Barr virus appeared linked to several top co-occurrence clusters. Because counts were too low, some 17 rarely observed V segments, including chromosome 9 orphons, were excluded from the earlier analysis of a few hundred of the donors. The authors suggested that the approach could potentially be extended to other disease states and immunological phenotypes. Only TCR beta chains were sequenced in this cohort, and the absence of alpha or paired-chain data limited detectable features. Because HLA typing was missing for some donors at each locus, association tests included only the typed subset. A cluster of highly shared sequence variants was judged likely to be a technical artifact of the sequencing pipeline. An earlier analysis of approximately 590 of the donors showed that most TCR beta V segments appeared in productive rearrangements either about 90% or about 30% of the time, which broadly matched IMGT annotations. Some IMGT-functional V segments, including TRBV6-2 and TRBV6-3, could not be told apart with the 87-base-pair reads, so those segments were excluded. An association between a missense DCLRE1C variant and V-gene and J-gene trimming of TCR beta chains was found in a later genetic analysis and replicated in an independent cohort. According to a later analysis, most CMV-associated TCR beta chains appeared to be HLA-restricted, and the HLA associations seemed to be driven largely by CMV exposure. At a false discovery rate of 0.05, a later analysis linked under 20,000 TCR beta sequences to specific HLA alleles. According to a later analysis, TCR association rates differed among HLA loci, with DRB1 alleles showing the most associated TCRs and HLA-C alleles showing the fewest. Presence/absence analyses assumed roughly uniform sequencing depth across donors, an assumption that may not hold. Strong co-occurrence of HLA alleles, especially DR and DQ, made assigning TCR associations to individual alleles difficult. A further reported finding was that TCR beta sequences accurately predicted the HLA-A and HLA-B alleles for most subjects in the first cohort. Linkage disequilibrium might explain the correlated functional status among segregating V segments, but an unknown experimental factor could not be ruled out. In a later analysis, HLA-associated TCR beta chains were found to be more clonally expanded and to have lower generation probabilities than equally common non-associated chains. Most TCR sequences were observed very rarely across donors, whereas some public TCRs were present in many individuals. The study gave a list of under 200 TCR beta chains associated with cytomegalovirus.

The receptor library was made with the immunoSEQ multiplex PCR assay. For the multiplex PCR, a mixture combining 60 forward primers for TCR Vbeta segments and 13 reverse primers for TCR Jbeta segments was used. Amplification of the CDR3 region of rearranged TCR beta genes was performed with a multiplex PCR assay on genomic DNA. On the Illumina HiSeq System, the amplified TCR beta libraries were sequenced as 87-base-pair reads. The authors' analysis ran thus. A later analysis tallied 70 million to 100 million unique TCR beta chains across the 700 or so repertoires, and 10 million to 11 million of those chains were shared by two or more donors. Raw reads were error-corrected and collapsed into unique sequences with a nearest-neighbor algorithm that merged closely related sequences to remove PCR and sequencing errors. V, D and J gene segments were assigned by aligning CDR3 sequences to IMGT reference sequences. For a sequence to be retained, at least a six-nucleotide match to both a V gene segment and a J gene segment was required. A rearrangement counted as productive if the CDR3 had no stop codons and remained in frame with V and J, and every other rearrangement counted as non-productive. Following IMGT convention, CDR3 was defined as the stretch from the second conserved V-encoded cysteine to the conserved J-encoded phenylalanine. In an earlier analysis of 550 to 650 of the donors, sequences lacking an unambiguous match to a single V gene segment were excluded. In an earlier analysis of some 590 of the donors, a V segment was called functional when productive rearrangements were above 56.7%, and segregating when the standard deviation between donors exceeded 5%. A statistical classification framework was built to diagnose cytomegalovirus status from the catalog of TCR beta chain sequences. In a later analysis, TCR nucleotide sequences were compared against IMGT/GENE-DB human TR gene sequences so that V and J genes could be assigned. The TCRdist pipeline was used in a later analysis to assign CDR3 sequences and most-parsimonious VDJ recombination scenarios. In a later analysis, every TCR beta chain was defined by the combination of its CDR3 amino acid sequence and its V-gene family, and reads without a unique V-gene family were dropped. As a way to deal with suspected cross-contamination and a sequencing artifact, a later analysis dropped approximately 590 nucleotide sequences that were highly shared and had low generation probability. In a later analysis, a clonal expansion index for each public chain was calculated from normalized within-repertoire ranks of inferred template counts. In a later analysis, generation probabilities were computed with a VDJ recombination model fitted to out-of-frame rearrangements, and the resulting probabilities were checked against IGoR. A later analysis scored TCR-TCR, TCR-HLA and TCR-CMV co-occurrence with hypergeometric tests, applying a repertoire-size bias correction to TCR pairs. False discovery rates were estimated in a later analysis by permuting HLA or CMV assignments 20 times. In a later analysis, co-occurring TCRs were grouped using DBSCAN, with TCRdist sequence similarity added in when clustering inside HLA-allele-positive subsets. Repertoires with fewer than 30,000 or more than 120,000 public chains were left out of co-occurrence clustering, as were five repertoires with anomalous nucleotide sharing. Held by TCRdb, this immuneACCESS table contains in-frame sequences only and omits some clones. Under half of the omission traces to an unresolved V gene where checked; the cause of the rest is unknown. That table gives V, J and clone size, and the DNA gave D and trimming. The sample has around 90,000 clones on record, around 59% of them singletons. Around 2% of the sample belongs to the ten largest clones.

Taken from the germline V gene (reference sequence), the CDR1 and CDR2 loops are MNHEY and SMNVEV. The CDR3 runs 16 amino acids, cysteine and phenylalanine included. Only CDR3 DNA remains: 48 bases, in frame from the first base. At the junction V is shortened by 1 base and J by 4 bases, with 17 bases in between. Source material: PBMCs. The TCR originated in a human donor in good health. This chain joins TRBV27 to TRBJ2-7; the D gene is possibly TRBD2, with 7 bases matching. This receptor carries the CDR3 CASSLWGEGESYEQYF. The sequenced DNA is TGTGCCAGCAGTTTATGGGGGGAGGGGGAGTCGTACGAGCAGTACTTC.